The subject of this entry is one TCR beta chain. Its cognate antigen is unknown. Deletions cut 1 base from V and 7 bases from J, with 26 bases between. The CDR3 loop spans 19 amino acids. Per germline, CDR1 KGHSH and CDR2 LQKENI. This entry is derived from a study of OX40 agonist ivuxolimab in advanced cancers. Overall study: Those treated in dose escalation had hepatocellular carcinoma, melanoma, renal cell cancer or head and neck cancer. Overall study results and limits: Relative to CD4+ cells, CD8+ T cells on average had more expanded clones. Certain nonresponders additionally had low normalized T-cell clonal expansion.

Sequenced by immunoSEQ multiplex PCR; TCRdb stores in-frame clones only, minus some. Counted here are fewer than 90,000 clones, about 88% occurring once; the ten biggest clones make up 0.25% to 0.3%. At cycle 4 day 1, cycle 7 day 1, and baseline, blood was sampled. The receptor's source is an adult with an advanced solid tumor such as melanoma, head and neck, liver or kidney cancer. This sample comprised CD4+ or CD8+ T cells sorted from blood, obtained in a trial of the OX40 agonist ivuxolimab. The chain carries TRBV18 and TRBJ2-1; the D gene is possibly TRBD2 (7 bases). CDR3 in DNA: TGTGCCAGCTCACCACTAGGGGGGGGATGGCGTCGGACGGAGAATGAGCAGTTCTTC. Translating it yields CASSPLGGGWRRTENEQFF.